The next 24 T cell receptor beta chains were all read from a single sample in a study of blood T cell repertoires in COVID-19. Repertoires were generated with immunoSEQ multiplex PCR, while TCRdb's copy carries only in-frame clones and drops some. The table has 130,000 or so clones, approximately 88% seen once. Sequencing was carried out using peripheral blood. These receptors all stem from a man aged 50 or older with acute or convalescent COVID-19.

The genes are TRBV12-5 and TRBJ2-7; maybe TRBD1 (8 bases). CDR1 is LGHNT, CDR2 FRNRAP, per germline. The CDR3 has 15 amino acids. Trimming pared 7 bases from V and 9 bases from J, leaving 25 bases between. The CDR3 DNA follows: TGTGCTAGTGCCCCGGGAGGACAGGGAAATGTTGGGCAGTACTTC. This translates into CASAPGGQGNVGQYF.

This chain links TRBV5-5 with TRBJ1-5; D ambiguous. The CDR3 has 15 amino acids. Germline assignment: CDR1 SGHKS and CDR2 YYEKEE (reference sequence). V dropped 0 bases and J dropped 0 bases, with 7 bases sitting between them. The CDR3, as DNA: TGTGCCAGCAGCTTGGTTAGTGGTAGCAATCAGCCCCAGCATTTT. It specifies CASSLVSGSNQPQHF.

The rearrangement links TRBV2 to TRBJ1-5; D unclear. The germline V and J ends were trimmed by 5 bases and 4 bases, with 9 bases remaining between them. The germline V gene encodes CDR1 SNHLY and CDR2 FYNNEI. The CDR3 loop spans 13 amino acids. The DNA of the CDR3 is TGTGCCAGCAGTCCCTTTCCGAATCAGCCCCAGCATTTT. Translating it yields CASSPFPNQPQHF.

This rearrangement joins TRBV7-9 to TRBJ1-5; TRBD1 is a possible D gene (6 bases). Trimming shortened V by 1 base and J by 5 bases, and 6 bases separated the two germline ends. This CDR3 is 13 amino acids long. Germline V gives CDR1 SEHNR, CDR2 FQNEAQ (reference sequence). In DNA form, the CDR3 reads TGTGCCAGCAGCTTAGAGGGGGATCAGCCCCAGCATTTT. This gives the protein CASSLEGDQPQHF.

This clone was found once. This sequence joins TRBV10-2 and TRBJ1-2; D is uncertain. V lost 1 base and J 4 bases, leaving 10 bases between the germline ends. Germline V gene sequence: CDR1 WSHSY, CDR2 SAAADI. The CDR3 has 14 amino acids. CDR3 sequence: CASSELGSSYGYTF. As DNA, the CDR3 is TGCGCCAGCAGTGAGTTGGGCAGTTCCTATGGCTACACCTTC.

The gene calls are TRBV14 and TRBJ2-7; D is perhaps TRBD1 (6 bases). The CDR3 length is 13 residues. The germline V gene has CDR1 SGHDN and CDR2 FVKESK. Trimming pared 6 bases from V and 4 bases from J, leaving 13 bases between. The CDR3: CASRGVRGYEQYF. For the CDR3, the DNA is TGTGCCAGCAGGGGAGTGAGGGGGTACGAGCAGTACTTC. The full variable domain, with the rest looked up from reference TRBV14 and TRBJ2-7, is EAGVTQFPSHSVIEKGQTVTLRCDPISGHDNLYWYRRVMGKEIKFLLHFVKESKQDESGMPNNRFLAERTGGTYSTLKVQPAELEDSGVYFCASRGVRGYEQYFGPGTRLTVT.

The chain links TRBV5-4 to TRBJ2-5; D perhaps matches TRBD2 (6 bases). CDR1 SGHNT and CDR2 YYREEE come from the germline V gene (reference sequence). V lost 1 base, J lost 7 bases, and 11 bases lay in between. This CDR3 has 13 amino acids. The CDR3 DNA reads as TGTGCCAGCAGCTTGAGGGAGGCGGCGACCCAGTACTTC. It is translated as CASSLREAATQYF. Full variable domain (rest looked up from reference TRBV5-4 and TRBJ2-5): ETGVTQSPTHLIKTRGQQVTLRCSSQSGHNTVSWYQQALGQGPQFIFQYYREEENGRGNFPPRFSGLQFPNYSSELNVNALELDDSALYLCASSLREAATQYFGPGTRLLVL.

The V and J genes are TRBV3-1 (or the pseudogene TRBV3-2) and TRBJ2-4, with 13 bases identical to TRBD2. Trimming cost V 4 bases and J 1 base; bases outside gene matches: 1. Germline CDR1 reads LGHDT; CDR2 reads YNNKEL (reference sequence). This CDR3 comprises 16 residues. This CDR3 reads CASSRTSGSAKNIQYF. CDR3 nucleotide sequence: TGTGCCAGCAGCCGGACTAGCGGGAGTGCCAAAAACATTCAGTACTTC.

V usage is TRBV18 and J usage is TRBJ2-1; 11 bases line up with TRBD2. Germline CDR1 is KGHSH and CDR2 is LQKENI. CDR3 length: 14 amino acids. The trim removed 6 bases at V and 5 bases at J, leaving 3 bases unmatched. CDR3 residues: CASSLGLADNEQFF. CDR3 nucleotide sequence: TGTGCCAGCTCGTTGGGACTAGCGGACAATGAGCAGTTCTTC.

The CDR3 loop reads CASSSIAPGNREYEQYF. The CDR3 region has the DNA TGTGCCAGCAGTTCAATCGCGCCGGGTAACAGGGAGTACGAGCAGTACTTC. The J gene is TRBJ2-7, the V gene TRBV7-6, with D possibly TRBD1 on 6 matching bases. The CDR3 sequence is 17 residues long. Germline-derived CDR1 and CDR2 are SGHVS and FNYEAQ. The V end lost 6 bases, the J end lost 4 bases, and 25 bases lay between the germline ends.

This chain links TRBV29-1 with TRBJ2-4, with 8 bases lining up with TRBD1. Germline trimming cut 5 bases from V and 7 bases from J; bases unmatched to any gene: 7. Germline values: CDR1 SQVTM, CDR2 ANQGSEA. The CDR3 runs 13 residues. This CDR3 is CSVPGQGRNIQYF. The CDR3 DNA follows: TGCAGCGTTCCCGGACAGGGTAGGAACATTCAGTACTTC.

The chain couples TRBV7-2 to TRBJ2-3, with a weak D call TRBD1 (7 bases). The length of the CDR3 is 14 residues. The V end was cut by 5 bases, the J end by 5 bases, with 14 bases between. The germline V gene has CDR1 SGHTA and CDR2 FQGNSA. The CDR3 DNA reads TGTGCCAGCAGCCGTGGGACAGCGGGAGATACGCAGTATTTT. This translates into CASSRGTAGDTQYF. Full variable domain (remainder filled in from reference TRBV7-2 and TRBJ2-3): GAGVSQSPSNKVTEKGKDVELRCDPISGHTALYWYRQSLGQGLEFLIYFQGNSAPDKSGLPSDRFSAERTGGSVSTLTIQRTQQEDSAVYLCASSRGTAGDTQYFGPGTRLTVL.

The V gene is TRBV7-2, the J gene TRBJ2-7, with TRBD2 matching over 12 bases. Trimming cost V 2 bases and J 5 bases; bases outside gene matches: 1. The germline V gene has CDR1 SGHTA and CDR2 FQGNSA. The CDR3 runs to 14 residues. CDR3 in amino acids: CASSLLAGGNEQYF. In nucleotides, the CDR3 is TGTGCCAGCAGCTTACTAGCGGGAGGGAACGAGCAGTACTTC.

The gene calls are TRBV2 and TRBJ1-1; no clear D. Germline V gene data show CDR1 as SNHLY and CDR2 as FYNNEI. The CDR3 spans 13 residues. The V and J ends lost 7 bases and 8 bases respectively, with 17 bases between them. CDR3 sequence: CASTPRLHPEAFF. The CDR3 DNA sequence: TGTGCCAGCACGCCCAGGCTTCACCCCGAAGCTTTCTTT.

The chain couples TRBV15 to TRBJ2-3, with D possibly matching TRBD1 (5 bases). The CDR3 is made up of 13 amino acids. The V gene lost 8 bases and the J gene lost 4 bases, with 13 bases spanning the gap. CDR1 and CDR2 from the germline V gene are LNHNV and YYDKDF (reference sequence). CDR3 sequence (DNA): TGTGCCACCGCCATCTCAGGGTCAGATACGCAGTATTTT. Translated, it gives CATAISGSDTQYF. The whole variable domain, filled in from reference TRBV15 and TRBJ2-3, reads DAMVIQNPRYQVTQFGKPVTLSCSQTLNHNVMYWYQQKSSQAPKLLFHYYDKDFNNEADTPDNFQSRRPNTSFCFLDIRSPGLGDTAMYLCATAISGSDTQYFGPGTRLTVL.

This chain links TRBV18 with TRBJ2-7; 9 positions match TRBD1. V trimming: 2 bases; J trimming: 1 base; junction bases outside the gene matches: 3. Per germline, CDR1 KGHSH and CDR2 LQKENI. The CDR3 is 15 amino acids. The CDR3 spells CASSPGDRGSYEQYF. In DNA form, the CDR3 reads TGTGCCAGCTCACCAGGAGACAGGGGGTCCTACGAGCAGTACTTC.

The V gene is TRBV19, the J gene TRBJ2-1; a possible D gene is TRBD2 (5 bases). V shed 3 bases and J shed 12 bases, with 21 bases lying between them. CDR3 length: 15 residues. CDR1 is LNHDA, CDR2 SQIVND, per germline (reference sequence). This CDR3 is CASSMHPSGTLRQFF. In nucleotides, the CDR3 is TGTGCCAGTAGTATGCATCCGTCGGGAACGTTACGGCAGTTCTTC. The full variable domain, its missing parts supplied by reference TRBV19 and TRBJ2-1, is DGGITQSPKYLFRKEGQNVTLSCEQNLNHDAMYWYRQDPGQGLRLIYYSQIVNDFQKGDIAEGYSVSREKKESFPLTVTSAQKNPTAFYLCASSMHPSGTLRQFFGPGTRLTVL.

V usage is TRBV28 and J usage is TRBJ1-2, with no clear D. Germline CDR1 MDHEN, CDR2 SYDVKM. V lost 6 bases and J lost 0, with 20 bases in between. This CDR3 has 17 amino acids. CDR3 sequence (DNA): TGTGCCAGCAGGAGGGTACCTTGGACTGACACTAACTATGGCTACACCTTC. As protein: CASRRVPWTDTNYGYTF.

The rearrangement links TRBV5-1 to TRBJ1-1; D gene unclear. The V end was cut by 2 bases, the J end by 1 base, with 9 bases between. The CDR3 has 14 residues. CDR1 and CDR2 from the germline V gene are SGHRS and YFSETQ. DNA for the CDR3: TGCGCCAGCAGCTTAAGTGCAGAGAACACTGAAGCTTTCTTT. This encodes CASSLSAENTEAFF.

The V call is TRBV19, the J call TRBJ2-5; D is perhaps TRBD2 (6 bases). The CDR3 spans 16 residues. V was cut by 2 bases and J by 5 bases, with 18 bases left in between. Germline loops: CDR1 LNHDA, CDR2 SQIVND (reference sequence). The CDR3 is CASSIPGGESLETQYF. The CDR3 nucleotides are TGTGCCAGTAGTATACCCGGGGGAGAGAGTTTGGAGACCCAGTACTTC.

V usage is TRBV5-1 and J usage is TRBJ2-2; TRBD1 might be the D (5 bases). The CDR3 length is 15 residues. Trimming pared 5 bases from V and 7 bases from J, leaving 18 bases between. CDR1 is SGHRS and CDR2 is YFSETQ in the germline V gene. The CDR3 protein is CASRELQGRVGELFF. CDR3 DNA: TGCGCCAGCAGGGAATTGCAGGGCCGAGTCGGGGAGCTGTTTTTT. The whole variable domain, filled in from reference TRBV5-1 and TRBJ2-2, reads KAGVTQTPRYLIKTRGQQVTLSCSPISGHRSVSWYQQTPGQGLQFLFEYFSETQRNKGNFPGRFSGRQFSNSRSEMNVSTLELGDSALYLCASRELQGRVGELFFGEGSRLTVL.

The rearrangement links TRBV5-6 to TRBJ1-6, with 8 bases aligning to TRBD1. There are 13 residues in the CDR3. Germline CDR1 is SGHDT and CDR2 is YYEEEE. J gave up 9 bases and V 3 bases, and 2 bases lay outside the gene matches. CDR3 in DNA: TGTGCCAGCAGCTCCGACAGGGGTTCACCCCTCCACTTT. Protein product: CASSSDRGSPLHF.

The rearrangement uses TRBV29-1 and TRBJ2-7; 7 bases fit TRBD1. Looked up from germline, CDR1 is SQVTM and CDR2 is ANQGSEA. J gave up 0 bases and V 5 bases, and 7 bases lay outside the gene matches. This CDR3 is built from 14 residues. The CDR3 loop reads CSVLGTASSYEQYF. CDR3 in DNA: TGCAGCGTTCTCGGGACAGCCTCCTCCTACGAGCAGTACTTC.

This clone was observed a single time. This chain connects TRBV2 to TRBJ1-4; D is undetermined. With 2 bases removed from V and 3 bases from J, the gap between germline ends came to 10 bases. The germline CDR1 and CDR2 sequences are SNHLY and FYNNEI. There are 15 residues in the CDR3. The DNA for the CDR3 is TGTGCCAGCAGTGAAAATCGACTACCTAATGAAAAACTGTTTTTT. Amino acid sequence: CASSENRLPNEKLFF.